The 32 T cell receptor beta chains below were found in one sample sequenced in a study of T-cell memory formation after mild COVID-19. TCRdb used MiXCR to reprocess the 5' RACE reads, holding one entry per CDR3 protein. The table has a few hundred thousand distinct CDR3 sequences, more than 20% seen once. The sample comprised PBMCs or a T cell subset sorted from them (not recorded which). These receptors all stem from an adult woman who had mild COVID-19 (a few samples of this study predate the infection). Cell type and time point are not known.

The rearrangement joins TRBV30 to TRBJ2-3, with 7 positions matching TRBD2. V shed 0 bases, J shed 5 bases, and the junction held 2 bases outside the gene matches. This CDR3 is 13 amino acids long. CDR1 and CDR2 from the germline V gene are GTSNPN and SVGIG (reference sequence). The DNA for the CDR3 is TGTGCCTGGAGTGTTTCGGGAGGAGATACGCAGTATTTT. This gives the protein CAWSVSGGDTQYF.

This clonotype was seen a handful of times. V gene TRBV24-1 combines with J gene TRBJ2-1; TRBD2 matches 10 bases. The junction had 4 bases not matched to a gene; V was cut back by 5 bases and J by 4 bases. The germline CDR1 and CDR2 sequences are KGHDR and SFDVKD. The length of the CDR3 is 15 residues. As DNA, the CDR3 is TGTGCCACCAGTGGAGCGGGAGGGCAATACAATGAGCAGTTCTTC. Its protein product is CATSGAGGQYNEQFF.

The gene calls are TRBV27 and TRBJ2-1; perhaps TRBD2 as D (7 bases). V was cut by 2 bases and J by 8 bases, with 16 bases left in between. This CDR3 comprises 15 residues. Per the germline V gene, CDR1 is MNHEY and CDR2 is SMNVEV (reference sequence). CDR3 DNA sequence: TGTGCCAGCAGTTTAATGCGGGGGCTCATGGATGAGCAGTTCTTC. Translation: CASSLMRGLMDEQFF.

This clonotype was seen only a few times. The chain has TRBV7-9 and TRBJ2-1, with TRBD2 matching 10 bases. CDR1 and CDR2 (germline): SEHNR, FQNEAQ (reference sequence). V dropped 4 bases and J dropped 7; count of bases not matched to a gene: 1. The CDR3 runs to 13 residues. The CDR3 coding sequence is TGTGCCAGCAGCTCTAGCGGGAGAAATGAGCAGTTCTTC. Translated: CASSSSGRNEQFF.

This clonotype was counted only a few times. V and J are TRBV20-1 and TRBJ2-2, with D possibly called TRBD1 or TRBD2 (5 bases each). V lost 2 bases and J 4 bases, leaving 17 bases between the germline ends. The CDR3 covers 16 residues. Looked up from germline, CDR1 is DFQATT and CDR2 is SNEGSKA (reference sequence). DNA of the CDR3: TGCAGTGCTAGAAAACGGAGGCAGGGTAGCACCGGGGAGCTGTTTTTT. Encoded protein: CSARKRRQGSTGELFF.

This clonotype was picked up a small number of times. DNA of the CDR3: TGTGCCACCGGGGGACTAGCGGGGACCGGGGAGCTGTTTTTT. Protein product: CATGGLAGTGELFF. The genes are TRBV12-3 or TRBV12-4 and TRBJ2-2; 13 bases map to TRBD2. The CDR3 loop spans 14 amino acids. The V and J ends lost 10 bases and 5 bases, in that order; junction bases with no gene match: 4.

The chain recombines TRBV7-8 with TRBJ1-2; D gene unclear. Germline CDR1 reads SGHVS; CDR2 reads FQNEAQ. V shed 5 bases and J shed 3 bases, with 10 bases lying between them. The CDR3 contains 13 residues. For the CDR3, the DNA is TGTGCCAGCAGCCCCGAGGAGGACTATGGCTACACCTTC. Translation gives CASSPEEDYGYTF. The full variable domain, its missing parts supplied by reference TRBV7-8 and TRBJ1-2, is GAGVSQSPRYKVAKRGQDVALRCDPISGHVSLFWYQQALGQGPEFLTYFQNEAQLDKSGLPSDRFFAERPEGSVSTLKIQRTQQEDSAVYLCASSPEEDYGYTFGSGTRLTVV.

This clonotype was seen a few times. This chain joins TRBV3-1 and TRBJ2-7, with 9 nucleotides matching TRBD1. Germline V gene data show CDR1 as LGHDT and CDR2 as YNNKEL (reference sequence). The CDR3 spans 15 residues. Trimming took 0 bases from V and 4 from J; bases not matched to a gene: 4. For the CDR3, the DNA is TGTGCCAGCAGCCAAGAAAGGGACAGGGCATACGAGCAGTACTTC. This sequence encodes CASSQERDRAYEQYF.

J is TRBJ1-1 and V is TRBV2; 7 positions match TRBD1. The CDR3 sequence is 15 residues long. Trimming took 2 bases from V and 1 from J; bases not matched to a gene: 4. Germline V lookup: CDR1 SNHLY, CDR2 FYNNEI. In nucleotides, the CDR3 is TGTGCCAGCAGTGAATTTAGGGACAGGAACACTGAAGCTTTCTTT. Its translation: CASSEFRDRNTEAFF.

This clonotype was detected only a few times. The rearrangement links TRBV7-2 to TRBJ1-3; a weak D match, TRBD1 (6 bases). Germline V gene sequence: CDR1 SGHTA, CDR2 FQGNSA. This CDR3 has 18 residues. V was shortened by 0 bases and J by 0 bases, with 15 bases between the two germline ends. CDR3 sequence: CASSLAGGYGPSGNTIYF. CDR3 DNA: TGTGCCAGCAGCTTAGCAGGGGGTTACGGGCCCTCTGGAAACACCATATATTTT.

V is TRBV5-5 and J is TRBJ1-2, with D uncertain. The CDR3 extends over 15 amino acids. Trimming removed 4 bases from V and 5 bases from J, with 18 bases in between. Germline CDR1 reads SGHKS; CDR2 reads YYEKEE (reference sequence). The DNA of the CDR3 is TGTGCCAGCAGCCCGAACCCGGTGGAGGGTTATGGCTACACCTTC. Its protein is CASSPNPVEGYGYTF.

This clonotype was detected a few times. The chain carries TRBV18 and TRBJ2-5; 7 positions match TRBD2. V shed 4 bases, J shed 4 bases, and the junction held 6 bases outside the gene matches. Germline CDR1 and CDR2: KGHSH and LQKENI. The CDR3 has 14 amino acids. Here the CDR3 DNA reads TGTGCCAGCTCACTCCAGCGGGAAGGAGAGACCCAGTACTTC. This codes for CASSLQREGETQYF.

This rearrangement joins TRBV5-1 to TRBJ2-3; unclear D gene. Germline V CDR1 and CDR2: SGHRS, YFSETQ. Trimming pared 2 bases from V and 1 base from J, leaving 8 bases between. CDR3 length: 14 residues. CDR3 nucleotides: TGCGCCAGCAGCTTACGCTCCGGCACAGATACGCAGTATTTT. Its translation: CASSLRSGTDTQYF.

This clonotype has just a few counts. This chain uses TRBV19 with TRBJ2-5, with unresolved D. Per the germline V gene, CDR1 is LNHDA and CDR2 is SQIVND (reference sequence). Trimming left V 1 base short and J 4 bases short, with 4 bases between. The CDR3 length is 12 residues. CDR3 region: CASSIAGETQYF. The CDR3 DNA sequence: TGTGCCAGTAGTATAGCTGGAGAGACCCAGTACTTC.

This chain uses TRBV18 with TRBJ2-6, with unresolved D. The germline V gene encodes CDR1 KGHSH and CDR2 LQKENI. The CDR3 covers 20 residues. V was pared by 4 bases and J by 0 bases, with 22 bases between. In nucleotides, the CDR3 is TGTGCCAGCTCACACCAGTCCGTCGGCAGGTTCGACTCTGGGGCCAACGTCCTGACTTTC. Amino acid sequence: CASSHQSVGRFDSGANVLTF.

This clonotype was observed at least ten times. The chain links TRBV12-3 or TRBV12-4 to TRBJ1-5; a possible D gene is TRBD1 (5 bases). The CDR3 loop spans 15 amino acids. Trimming removed 5 bases at V and 2 bases at J, with 13 bases between. CDR3 nucleotide sequence: TGTGCCAGCAGTCTCATGGGGGACGGCAATCAGCCCCAGCATTTT. Translating gives CASSLMGDGNQPQHF.

The chain joins TRBV18 to TRBJ1-1, with 7 bases aligning to TRBD1. The CDR3 contains 15 residues. Germline values: CDR1 KGHSH, CDR2 LQKENI. The V segment lost 6 bases and the J segment 1 base; nucleotides outside the gene matches: 8. As DNA, the CDR3 is TGTGCCAGCTCCGGGCTCACAGGGGCGAACACTGAAGCTTTCTTT. Translation gives CASSGLTGANTEAFF.

A single count supports this clonotype. The chain is built from TRBV20-1 and TRBJ1-5, with a weak D call TRBD1 (5 bases). The CDR3 is 13 amino acids. Trimming left V 3 bases short and J 6 bases short, with 12 bases between. Germline-derived CDR1 and CDR2 are DFQATT and SNEGSKA (reference sequence). The DNA for the CDR3 is TGCAGTGCTAGTCGGGACGATGGTCAGCCCCAGCATTTT. Translation gives CSASRDDGQPQHF.

This clonotype has only a few counts. This rearrangement joins TRBV9 to TRBJ1-2; D uncertain. Germline-derived CDR1 and CDR2 are SGDLS and YYNGEE. Trimming left V 0 bases short and J 3 bases short, with 6 bases between. CDR3 length: 13 residues. The CDR3 loop reads CASSVGKDYGYTF. The CDR3 nucleotides read TGTGCCAGCAGCGTAGGCAAAGACTATGGCTACACCTTC.

The genes are TRBV12-3 or TRBV12-4 and TRBJ1-1; TRBD1 is a possible D gene (6 bases). The CDR3 consists of 12 residues. The ends were cut back, 5 bases at V and 3 bases at J, with 7 bases in the middle. The CDR3 protein is CASSTGYTEAFF. DNA for the CDR3: TGTGCCAGCAGTACAGGGTACACTGAAGCTTTCTTT.

Only a few counts were recorded for this clonotype. At one end, the junction sequence differs from germline, possibly due to a read error. This chain connects TRBV24-1 to TRBJ2-3, with TRBD1 matching over 10 bases. This CDR3 region has 13 residues. Germline CDR1 KGHDR, CDR2 SFDVKD. The CDR3 nucleotides read TGTGCCACCAGTGATCCGCCGGGACAGGGGATAGCATTT. The encoded protein is CATSDPPGQGIAF.

The table lists this clonotype with a few counts. The chain recombines TRBV12-3 or TRBV12-4 with TRBJ2-2; D is uncertain. The CDR3 is 12 residues long. Trimming stripped 5 bases from V and 4 bases from J, with 5 bases between. CDR3 coding DNA: TGTGCCAGCAGTCGCGCCACCGGGGAGCTGTTTTTT. It is translated as CASSRATGELFF.

There are a few counts of this clonotype. The chain combines TRBV12-3 or TRBV12-4 with TRBJ2-1, with D maybe TRBD2 (6 bases). Between the trimmed V and J ends, which lost 3 bases and 2 bases, there was a span of 8 bases. CDR3 length equals 14 residues. The CDR3 loop reads CASSFRRAYNEQFF. Written as DNA, the CDR3 is TGTGCCAGCAGTTTCCGGAGGGCCTACAATGAGCAGTTCTTC.

This clonotype was detected a few times. The chain has TRBV29-1 and TRBJ1-2, with TRBD1 matching over 7 bases. Germline-derived CDR1 and CDR2 are SQVTM and ANQGSEA. Trimming removed 0 bases from V and 6 bases from J; junction bases left unmatched: 10. This CDR3 comprises 15 residues. CDR3 bases: TGCAGCGTTGAAGATCTGAGAGGGGGCGGGGATGGCTACACCTTC. Encoded protein: CSVEDLRGGGDGYTF.

This clonotype has only a few counts. The chain links TRBV6-6 to TRBJ2-3; D remains unclear. Germline values: CDR1 MNHNY, CDR2 SVGAGI (reference sequence). CDR3 length equals 15 residues. Trimming removed 2 bases at V and 0 bases at J, with 9 bases between. This CDR3 is CASSYRTPSTDTQYF. CDR3 nucleotides: TGTGCCAGCAGTTACAGGACCCCGAGCACAGATACGCAGTATTTT.

This clonotype has just a few counts. The rearrangement joins TRBV5-6 to TRBJ1-6, with D uncertain. The germline gives CDR1 SGHDT, CDR2 YYEEEE. V lost 4 bases and J lost 0, with 8 bases in between. This CDR3 spans 15 amino acids. This CDR3 is CASSRGSSYNSPLHF. In DNA, the CDR3 is TGTGCCAGCAGCAGAGGGTCCTCCTATAATTCACCCCTCCACTTT.

This clonotype has just a few counts. The CDR3 reads CASSFDGEHYNEQFF. The CDR3 DNA follows: TGCGCCAGCAGCTTCGACGGAGAACACTACAATGAGCAGTTCTTC. The chain combines TRBV5-1 with TRBJ2-1; no clear D gene. This CDR3 has 15 residues. Germline V gene data show CDR1 as SGHRS and CDR2 as YFSETQ. V was pared by 2 bases and J by 3 bases, with 12 bases between.

V usage is TRBV18 and J usage is TRBJ2-7, with TRBD1 matching over 8 bases. Germline CDR1 reads KGHSH; CDR2 reads LQKENI. The CDR3 spans 14 residues. The trim removed 4 bases at V and 3 bases at J, leaving 5 bases unmatched. The CDR3 sequence is CASSRRDRFYEQYF. In DNA, the CDR3 is TGTGCCAGCTCACGCCGGGACAGGTTCTACGAGCAGTACTTC.

This chain links TRBV4-1 with TRBJ1-5, with 10 bases aligning to TRBD1. Per the germline V gene, CDR1 is MGHRA and CDR2 is YSYEKL. The trim removed 0 bases at V and 4 bases at J, leaving 15 bases unmatched. The CDR3 has 20 amino acids. CDR3 bases: TGCGCCAGCAGCCAAGATGCAATTTACGGGACAGGGGATTTTAATCAGCCCCAGCATTTT. It specifies CASSQDAIYGTGDFNQPQHF.

The sample holds a few counts of this clonotype. The rearrangement uses TRBV11-2 and TRBJ2-2, with TRBD1 as a possible D gene (6 bases). This CDR3 spans 15 amino acids. The germline V gene has CDR1 SGHAT and CDR2 FQNNGV. Between the trimmed V and J ends, which lost 2 bases and 3 bases, there was a span of 10 bases. This CDR3 reads CASSLTGMDTGELFF. The CDR3 region has the DNA TGTGCCAGCAGCTTAACAGGGATGGACACCGGGGAGCTGTTTTTT.

The V gene is TRBV6-5, the J gene TRBJ2-1, with D tentatively TRBD1 or TRBD2 (5 bases each). Germline V lookup: CDR1 MNHEY, CDR2 SVGAGI. This CDR3 region has 16 residues. The ends were cut back, 2 bases at V and 0 bases at J, with 11 bases in the middle. In nucleotides, the CDR3 is TGTGCCAGCAGTTACGAGGGACCTATCTCCTACAATGAGCAGTTCTTC. Translation: CASSYEGPISYNEQFF.

The J gene is TRBJ2-7, the V gene TRBV7-2; D perhaps matches TRBD2 (6 bases). The CDR3 is made up of 13 amino acids. Germline values: CDR1 SGHTA, CDR2 FQGNSA. The V and J ends lost 3 bases and 3 bases respectively, with 9 bases between them. The CDR3: CASSFGGIYEQYF. The CDR3 coding sequence is TGTGCCAGCAGCTTCGGGGGAATCTACGAGCAGTACTTC.